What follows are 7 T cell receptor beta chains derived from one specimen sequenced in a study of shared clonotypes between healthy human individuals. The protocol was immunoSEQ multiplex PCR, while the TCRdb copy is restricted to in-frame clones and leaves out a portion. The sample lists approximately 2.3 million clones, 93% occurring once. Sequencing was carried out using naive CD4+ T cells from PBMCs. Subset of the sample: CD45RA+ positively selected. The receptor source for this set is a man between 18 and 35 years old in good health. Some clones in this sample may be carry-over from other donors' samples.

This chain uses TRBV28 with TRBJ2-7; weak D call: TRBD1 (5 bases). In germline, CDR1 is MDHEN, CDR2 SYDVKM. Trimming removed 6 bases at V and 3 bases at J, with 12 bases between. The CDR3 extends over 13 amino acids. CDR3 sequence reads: CASSSLGLYEQYF. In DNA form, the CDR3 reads TGTGCCAGCAGCTCCCTGGGGCTCTACGAGCAGTACTTC. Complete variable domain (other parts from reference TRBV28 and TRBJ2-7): DVKVTQSSRYLVKRTGEKVFLECVQDMDHENMFWYRQDPGLGLRLIYFSYDVKMKEKGDIPEGYSVSREKKERFSLILESASTNQTSMYLCASSSLGLYEQYFGPGTRLTVT.

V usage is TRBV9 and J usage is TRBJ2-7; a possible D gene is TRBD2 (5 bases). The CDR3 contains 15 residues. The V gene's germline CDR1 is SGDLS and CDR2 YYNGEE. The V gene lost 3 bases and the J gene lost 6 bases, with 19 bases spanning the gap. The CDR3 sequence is CASSAREGSVGEQYF. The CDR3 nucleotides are TGTGCCAGCAGCGCCCGGGAAGGGTCTGTAGGCGAGCAGTACTTC. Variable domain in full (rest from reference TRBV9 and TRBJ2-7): DSGVTQTPKHLITATGQRVTLRCSPRSGDLSVYWYQQSLDQGLQFLIQYYNGEERAKGNILERFSAQQFPDLHSELNLSSLELGDSALYFCASSAREGSVGEQYFGPGTRLTVT.

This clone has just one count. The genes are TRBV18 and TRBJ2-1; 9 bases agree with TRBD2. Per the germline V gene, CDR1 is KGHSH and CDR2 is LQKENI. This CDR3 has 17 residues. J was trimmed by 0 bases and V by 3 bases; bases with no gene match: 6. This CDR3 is CASSPWTSARSYNEQFF. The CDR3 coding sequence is TGTGCCAGCTCACCGTGGACTAGCGCACGCTCCTACAATGAGCAGTTCTTC.

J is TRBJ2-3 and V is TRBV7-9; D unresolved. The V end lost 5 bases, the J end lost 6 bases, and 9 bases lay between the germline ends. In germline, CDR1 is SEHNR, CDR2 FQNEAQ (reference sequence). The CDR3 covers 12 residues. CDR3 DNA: TGTGCCAGCAGCCTCACTCGGGATACGCAGTATTTT. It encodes CASSLTRDTQYF.

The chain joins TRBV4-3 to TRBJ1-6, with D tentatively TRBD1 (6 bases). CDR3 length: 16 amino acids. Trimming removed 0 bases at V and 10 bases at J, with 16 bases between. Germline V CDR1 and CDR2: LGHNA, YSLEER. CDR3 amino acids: CASSQDPQGGGSPLHF. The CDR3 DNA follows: TGCGCCAGCAGCCAAGATCCACAGGGAGGTGGCTCACCCCTCCACTTT.

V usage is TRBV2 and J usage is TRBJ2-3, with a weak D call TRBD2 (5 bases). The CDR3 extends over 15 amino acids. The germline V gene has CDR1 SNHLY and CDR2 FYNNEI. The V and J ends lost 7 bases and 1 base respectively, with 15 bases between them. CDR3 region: CASMSLRGGTDTQYF. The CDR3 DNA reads TGTGCCAGCATGTCCCTTCGGGGAGGCACAGATACGCAGTATTTT.

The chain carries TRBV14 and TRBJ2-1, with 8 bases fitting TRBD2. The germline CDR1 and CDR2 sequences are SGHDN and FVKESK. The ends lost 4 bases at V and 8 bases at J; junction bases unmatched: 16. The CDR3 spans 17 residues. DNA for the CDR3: TGTGCCAGCAGCCCCGGGGTTGGTGAAGCGGGAGCGGATGAGCAGTTCTTC. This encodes CASSPGVGEAGADEQFF.